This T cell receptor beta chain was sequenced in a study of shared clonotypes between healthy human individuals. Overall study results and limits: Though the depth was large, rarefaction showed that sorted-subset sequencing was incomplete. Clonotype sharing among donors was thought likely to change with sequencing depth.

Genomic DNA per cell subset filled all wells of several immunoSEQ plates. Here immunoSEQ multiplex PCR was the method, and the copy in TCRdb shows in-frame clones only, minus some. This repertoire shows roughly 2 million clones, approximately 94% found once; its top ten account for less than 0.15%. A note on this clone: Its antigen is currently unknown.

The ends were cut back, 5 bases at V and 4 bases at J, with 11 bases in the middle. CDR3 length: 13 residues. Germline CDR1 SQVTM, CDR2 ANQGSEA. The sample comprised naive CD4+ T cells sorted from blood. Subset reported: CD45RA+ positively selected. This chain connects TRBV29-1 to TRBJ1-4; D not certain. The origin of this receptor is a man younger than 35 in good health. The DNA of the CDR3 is TGCAGCGTTCAAGGAAGCGGTAATGAAAAACTGTTTTTT. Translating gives CSVQGSGNEKLFF.